This entry describes one T cell receptor beta chain. Its antigen has not been determined. No much larger clonotype is one base removed from it; base qualities were not supplied. In the germline V gene, CDR1 corresponds to SGHAT and CDR2 to FQNNGV. The trim is 4 bases for V and 4 bases for J, with a gap of 8 bases between the germline ends. From the cysteine through the phenylalanine, the CDR3 covers 12 amino acids. Kept here is only the CDR3 DNA, which spans 36 bases and is read in frame from base 1. These data are taken from a study of blood T cell repertoires in COVID-19 (dated by TCRdb to the early 2020s). Turning to the overall study: Samples covering the acute and convalescent phases of COVID-19 were provided by collaborators in the United States, Italy and Spain. The sample metadata nearly always contained a de-identified subject ID, COVID-19 status, age in years and sex. The samples were drawn from the first 160 participants of the ongoing ImmuneRACE study and from some 1,300 subjects provided by 6 global collaborators. HLA class I and class II types, where available, came from metadata supplied by the sample provider rather than from assay-based typing. The repertoires were made available in a free public database intended to serve as a resource for research on the immune response to SARS-CoV-2. The prospective study material was composed of cDNA or gDNA derived from T cells, B-cell-depleted T cells, or PBMCs. Subjects who had been exposed to COVID-19, were actively infected with it, or had recovered from it provided the deeply sampled blood TCRbeta repertoires that made up the dataset.

At one collaborating source in Seattle, patients were enrolled during active infection and were followed longitudinally through the course of disease. Whole blood was collected in K2EDTA tubes by collaborating institutions according to the institutions' own protocols. For TCRbeta analysis, collaborator samples were shipped as frozen whole blood, as isolated PBMCs, or as DNA extracted from either sample type. Overall study results and their limits: Clinical and demographic metadata were provided uncurated, with the amount varying by source and participant.

The immunoSEQ Assay, a bias-controlled multiplex PCR, was used to amplify TCRbeta CDR3 regions from genomic DNA. The source study handled its data this way. Within the assay, amplification of reference gene primers was used to estimate how many nucleated cells each sample contained. To quantify the absolute abundance of each unique TCRbeta CDR3 rearrangement, sequence reads were collapsed and filtered. For each sample, productive Simpson clonality was calculated by taking the square root of Simpson's diversity index across productive rearrangements. Sourced from immuneACCESS, this table was stored by TCRdb with only in-frame sequences that have V and J called. A share of the clones is absent; for the studies checked, an unresolved V gene accounts for under half, and the remainder has no known explanation. That table supplies the V and J calls and clone size; D and trimming were determined from the DNA. The sample table lists around 260,000 clones, more than 85% of them with a count of one. The ten biggest clones cover approximately 2.6% of the sample.

Rearrangement joined TRBV11-2 to TRBJ2-7; the D gene lacks a confident call. The receptor's source is a person aged 18 to 30 with COVID-19, enrolled during active disease. The sequencing input was peripheral blood. CDR3 protein: CASSSGIYEQYF. The DNA is TGTGCCAGCAGCTCAGGAATATACGAGCAGTACTTC.